This entry features one T cell receptor beta chain sequence. Its antigen is not identified. The study ran its PCR with 60 Vbeta and 13 Jbeta primers. Sequenced by immunoSEQ multiplex PCR; TCRdb stores in-frame clones only, minus some. The sample contains about 200,000 clones, roughly 80% of which appear only once. This entry comes from a study of cytomegalovirus exposure and HLA in healthy donors. Germline V gives CDR1 SGHRS, CDR2 YFSETQ. The CDR3 extends over 15 amino acids. Trimming cost V 0 bases and J 5 bases; bases outside gene matches: 7. Whole-study results and caveats: In vitro data verified a few CMV-associated chains as specific for CMV antigens. TCR beta V- and J-gene trimming, according to a later analysis, was linked to a missense DCLRE1C variant.

This clonotype originated in a man aged 45-65 years in good health and CMV-seronegative. The rearrangement uses TRBV5-1 and TRBJ2-5, with TRBD2 matching 7 bases. The sequenced sample was PBMCs. CDR3 region: CASSLASGARETQYF. The DNA for the CDR3 is TGCGCCAGCAGCTTGGCTAGCGGAGCCAGGGAGACCCAGTACTTC.